The TCR beta chain described here comes from a study of human T cells and chemical hapten exposure. Study-level points and caveats: PT1 expanded TCR numbers tracked positively with patch test score. Expanded TCRs made up significantly more big CDR3 similarity clusters than controls did.

The CDR3 covers 19 residues. Trimming removed 4 bases at V and 7 bases at J, with 29 bases between. The germline gives CDR1 LGHNT, CDR2 FRNRAP. This clonotype has a handful of counts. Its target is unknown. The time point was: pre-sensitization, week 0. Treatment of the sample: therapeutic diphenylcyclopropenone sensitization with weekly scalp DPC. During construction of the library, unique molecular identifiers were attached to individual cDNA molecules for quantitative, reproducible TCR counting. MiXCR, applied by TCRdb to the RACE reads, yields one record per CDR3 protein. Of about 180,000 distinct CDR3 sequences in the sample, more than 25% were seen once.

V is TRBV12-5 and J is TRBJ1-5, with a tentative D call TRBD1 (5 bases). Sequences were derived from whole blood, sampled in connection with sensitization to the hapten diphenylcyclopropenone (DPC). This receptor was obtained from a woman in her twenties or thirties with alopecia areata. Some clones in this sample may be carry-over from other donors' samples. DNA for the CDR3: TGTGCTAGTGGTTCGTTTTCGGCAACCGGCAGGGTCGAAGGGCAGCCCCAGCATTTT. Protein product: CASGSFSATGRVEGQPQHF.